This is a list of T cell receptor beta chains from one sample in a study of CDR3 diversity in severe acne. TCRdb independently ran MiXCR on the PCR reads; one entry per CDR3 protein. The sample contains about 93,000 distinct CDR3 sequences, 45% to 50% of which appear only once. Sequencing was done on a sample of blood. The receptors were gathered from a male donor in good health, serving as a control. The CDR3 runs from the conserved cysteine through the conserved F or W. The D gene is left open where the match is weak. Rows may omit the clone size; those that give it use once, few, many or a size class.

J: TRBJ1-1
D: TRBD1
V: TRBV10-3
size: -
DNA: TGTGCCAGCAGGGTGACAGGGCTCCGATCTCGGAACACTGAAGCTTTCTTT
CDR3: CASRVTGLRSRNTEAFF

J: TRBJ1-4
D: -
V: TRBV19
size: few
DNA: TGTGCCAGTACTGAAGGGACTAATGAAAAACTGTTTTTT
CDR3: CASTEGTNEKLFF

J: TRBJ1-5
D: -
V: TRBV20-1
size: -
DNA: TGCAGTGCTATCCCAGCCCCTAATCAGCCCCAGCATTTT
CDR3: CSAIPAPNQPQHF

J: TRBJ2-3
D: -
V: TRBV9
size: many
DNA: TGTGCCAGCAGCGTCTACCGGGGGGCCCCTAGCACAGATACGCAGTATTTT
CDR3: CASSVYRGAPSTDTQYF

J: TRBJ2-4
D: TRBD2
V: TRBV24-1
size: -
DNA: TGTGCCTACCCTGGACTAGCGGGAAGGGCCAAAAACGTTCAGTACTTC
CDR3: CAYPGLAGRAKNVQYF

J: TRBJ2-7
D: TRBD2
V: TRBV20-1
size: -
DNA: TGCAGTGCTAAGCTAGCGGGACCCTACGAGCAGTACTTC
CDR3: CSAKLAGPYEQYF

J: TRBJ1-1
D: -
V: TRBV4-1
size: many
DNA: TGCGCCAGCAGCCCCCCCTGGGCAAGGGCAGGGCCTGAAGCTTTCTTT
CDR3: CASSPPWARAGPEAFF

J: TRBJ2-2
D: -
V: TRBV5-5
size: -
DNA: TGTGCCAGCAGCTTTGGCGGTACCGGGGAGCTGTTTTTT
CDR3: CASSFGGTGELFF

J: TRBJ2-2
D: TRBD2
V: TRBV7-9
size: -
DNA: TGTGCCAGCAGGAAGGCTAGCGGGCCCGGGGAGCTGTTTTTT
CDR3: CASRKASGPGELFF

J: TRBJ1-1
D: TRBD1
V: TRBV19
size: -
DNA: TGTGCCAGTAGTATCCGACAGGGGAAGGTGAGGACTGAAGCTTTCTTT
CDR3: CASSIRQGKVRTEAFF

J: TRBJ2-1
D: TRBD2
V: TRBV2
size: once
DNA: TGTGCCAGCTCAAGCGGGAGGCTCAATGAGCAGTTCTTC
CDR3: CASSSGRLNEQFF

J: TRBJ2-1
D: -
V: TRBV20-1
size: -
DNA: TGCAGTGCTAGGACACTTAAGATGGGGTATGAGCAGTTCTTC
CDR3: CSARTLKMGYEQFF

J: TRBJ2-7
D: -
V: TRBV10-3
size: -
DNA: TGTGCCATCAGTGGGCCTGGGGACGAGCAGTACTTC
CDR3: CAISGPGDEQYF

J: TRBJ2-7
D: -
V: TRBV5-1
size: -
DNA: TGCGCCAGCAGCGGAGGGGAAGCCTACGAGCAGTACTTC
CDR3: CASSGGEAYEQYF

J: TRBJ2-3
D: -
V: TRBV7-6
size: many
DNA: TGTGCCAGCAGCCCAGCCTCCCGGTCAGATACGCAGTATTTT
CDR3: CASSPASRSDTQYF

J: TRBJ1-4
D: -
V: TRBV20-1
size: -
DNA: TGCAGTGCTAGAGACGGGGGCACTAATGAAAAACTGTTTTTT
CDR3: CSARDGGTNEKLFF

J: TRBJ2-1
D: TRBD2
V: TRBV20-1
size: -
DNA: TGCAGTGCTAGAGGTAGCGGGAGAGGGGAGCAGTTCTTC
CDR3: CSARGSGRGEQFF

J: TRBJ2-1
D: -
V: TRBV20-1
size: -
DNA: TGCAGTTGCGACCTATCGACGAGCTCCTACAATGAGCAGTTCTTC
CDR3: CSCDLSTSSYNEQFF

J: TRBJ1-2
D: -
V: TRBV5-1
size: -
DNA: TGCGCCAGCAGCTTAGAGGGGTTCGGGGTTGGCTACACCTTC
CDR3: CASSLEGFGVGYTF

J: TRBJ2-7
D: TRBD2
V: TRBV20-1
size: once
DNA: TGCAGTGCAGGACTAGCGGGAGGCCCCACAACCTACGAGCAGTACTTC
CDR3: CSAGLAGGPTTYEQYF

J: TRBJ2-7
D: TRBD1
V: TRBV12-3/TRBV12-4
size: -
DNA: TGTGCCAGCAGTGCGCGACAGGGGGCAGTGTACGAGCAGTACTTC
CDR3: CASSARQGAVYEQYF

J: TRBJ2-7
D: -
V: TRBV20-1
size: -
DNA: -
CDR3: CVLLCQQLRTGNGEQYF

J: TRBJ2-2
D: TRBD2
V: TRBV11-3
size: many
DNA: TGTGCCAGCAGGGCTAGCGGGGCGAACACCGGGGAGCTGTTTTTT
CDR3: CASRASGANTGELFF

J: TRBJ2-7
D: -
V: TRBV10-3
size: many
DNA: TGTGCCATCAGAGAGGGTGGGGCACTCTCCTACGAGCAGTACTTC
CDR3: CAIREGGALSYEQYF

J: TRBJ2-7
D: -
V: TRBV2
size: many
DNA: TGTGCCAGCGCCGGGATCTACGAGCAGTACTTC
CDR3: CASAGIYEQYF

J: TRBJ2-7
D: TRBD1
V: TRBV10-3
size: once
DNA: TGTGCCAGCAGGCGAGGACAGGAATCCTACGAGCAGTACTTC
CDR3: CASRRGQESYEQYF

J: TRBJ2-7
D: TRBD1
V: TRBV24-1
size: -
DNA: TGTGCCACCAGTGATTCGACAGGGACCCTTCTCTACGAGCAGTACTTC
CDR3: CATSDSTGTLLYEQYF

J: TRBJ2-1
D: TRBD2
V: TRBV2
size: -
DNA: TGTGCCAGCAGTGCTAGACGGTCTAGCGGGAGTGATGAGCAGTTCTTC
CDR3: CASSARRSSGSDEQFF

J: TRBJ2-5
D: -
V: TRBV7-8
size: few
DNA: TGTGCCAGCAGCCATTTACAGGATAAAGAGACCCAGTACTTC
CDR3: CASSHLQDKETQYF

J: TRBJ1-3
D: -
V: TRBV20-1
size: -
DNA: TGCAGTGCTAGAGATCCCCGGGGTGGAAACACCATATATTTT
CDR3: CSARDPRGGNTIYF

J: TRBJ1-1
D: TRBD1
V: TRBV4-1
size: many
DNA: TGCGCCAGCAGCCAGGCGGGACAGGGGAACACTGAAGCTTTCTTT
CDR3: CASSQAGQGNTEAFF

J: TRBJ1-1
D: -
V: TRBV18
size: -
DNA: TGTGCCAGCTCACTTCGGACTGAGAACACTGAAGCTTTCTTT
CDR3: CASSLRTENTEAFF

J: TRBJ2-5
D: -
V: TRBV12-3/TRBV12-4
size: many
DNA: TGTGCCAGCAGTTCTAGCTTTGGCGAAAAGACCCAGTACTTC
CDR3: CASSSSFGEKTQYF

J: TRBJ2-7
D: -
V: TRBV9
size: -
DNA: TGTGCCAGCAGCGAAAGGGGGGGGCAGATCTACGAGCAGTACTTC
CDR3: CASSERGGQIYEQYF

J: TRBJ1-2
D: TRBD1
V: TRBV2
size: -
DNA: TGTGCCAGCAGAGGGGGCGGGATTGGCTACACCTTC
CDR3: CASRGGGIGYTF

J: TRBJ2-7
D: TRBD2
V: TRBV2
size: many
DNA: TGTGCCAGCAGTGCCCCCACTACTAGCGGGAGCTACTTC
CDR3: CASSAPTTSGSYF

J: TRBJ1-1
D: -
V: TRBV7-3
size: -
DNA: TGTGCCAGCAGCTTAATAGATTTGAGCACTGAAGCTTTCTTT
CDR3: CASSLIDLSTEAFF

J: TRBJ1-1
D: -
V: TRBV7-8
size: -
DNA: TGTGCCAGCAGCCCGGGTAGGGCACAGTACACTGAAGCTTTCTTT
CDR3: CASSPGRAQYTEAFF

J: TRBJ1-2
D: -
V: TRBV28
size: few
DNA: TGTGCCAGCAGAATCGGGGGGGCAAACTATGGCTACACCTTC
CDR3: CASRIGGANYGYTF

J: TRBJ2-7
D: TRBD1
V: TRBV10-3
size: many
DNA: TGTGCCATCAGTGAGACAATAGGACAGGGAGGATTTTGGGAGCAGTACTTC
CDR3: CAISETIGQGGFWEQYF